This T cell receptor (beta chain) was recovered during a study of T cell responses to AZD1222 COVID-19 vaccine. Study-level results: Baseline seropositivity occurred in only a handful of AZD1222 recipients. Most donors were white British and more were female, and clonal diversity was possibly underestimated.

As for this clone: No antigen is known for it.

CDR1 and CDR2 from the germline V gene are SGHTA and FQGNSA. Trimming cost V 4 bases and J 3 bases, with 18 bases left between them. The CDR3 has 16 residues. Using immunoSEQ multiplex PCR, the repertoire was profiled, and TCRdb retains in-frame clones only, with some absent. The sample holds over 120,000 clones, around nine tenths seen once. The chain uses TRBV7-2 and TRBJ1-1; weak D call: TRBD1 (5 bases). This TCR came from an adult in good health. This sample comprised peripheral blood, obtained on day 0 of AZD1222 vaccination. Written as DNA, the CDR3 is TGTGCCAGCAGCTCTCCCGCCGGGGCGCGGGACACTGAAGCTTTCTTT. Residues: CASSSPAGARDTEAFF.